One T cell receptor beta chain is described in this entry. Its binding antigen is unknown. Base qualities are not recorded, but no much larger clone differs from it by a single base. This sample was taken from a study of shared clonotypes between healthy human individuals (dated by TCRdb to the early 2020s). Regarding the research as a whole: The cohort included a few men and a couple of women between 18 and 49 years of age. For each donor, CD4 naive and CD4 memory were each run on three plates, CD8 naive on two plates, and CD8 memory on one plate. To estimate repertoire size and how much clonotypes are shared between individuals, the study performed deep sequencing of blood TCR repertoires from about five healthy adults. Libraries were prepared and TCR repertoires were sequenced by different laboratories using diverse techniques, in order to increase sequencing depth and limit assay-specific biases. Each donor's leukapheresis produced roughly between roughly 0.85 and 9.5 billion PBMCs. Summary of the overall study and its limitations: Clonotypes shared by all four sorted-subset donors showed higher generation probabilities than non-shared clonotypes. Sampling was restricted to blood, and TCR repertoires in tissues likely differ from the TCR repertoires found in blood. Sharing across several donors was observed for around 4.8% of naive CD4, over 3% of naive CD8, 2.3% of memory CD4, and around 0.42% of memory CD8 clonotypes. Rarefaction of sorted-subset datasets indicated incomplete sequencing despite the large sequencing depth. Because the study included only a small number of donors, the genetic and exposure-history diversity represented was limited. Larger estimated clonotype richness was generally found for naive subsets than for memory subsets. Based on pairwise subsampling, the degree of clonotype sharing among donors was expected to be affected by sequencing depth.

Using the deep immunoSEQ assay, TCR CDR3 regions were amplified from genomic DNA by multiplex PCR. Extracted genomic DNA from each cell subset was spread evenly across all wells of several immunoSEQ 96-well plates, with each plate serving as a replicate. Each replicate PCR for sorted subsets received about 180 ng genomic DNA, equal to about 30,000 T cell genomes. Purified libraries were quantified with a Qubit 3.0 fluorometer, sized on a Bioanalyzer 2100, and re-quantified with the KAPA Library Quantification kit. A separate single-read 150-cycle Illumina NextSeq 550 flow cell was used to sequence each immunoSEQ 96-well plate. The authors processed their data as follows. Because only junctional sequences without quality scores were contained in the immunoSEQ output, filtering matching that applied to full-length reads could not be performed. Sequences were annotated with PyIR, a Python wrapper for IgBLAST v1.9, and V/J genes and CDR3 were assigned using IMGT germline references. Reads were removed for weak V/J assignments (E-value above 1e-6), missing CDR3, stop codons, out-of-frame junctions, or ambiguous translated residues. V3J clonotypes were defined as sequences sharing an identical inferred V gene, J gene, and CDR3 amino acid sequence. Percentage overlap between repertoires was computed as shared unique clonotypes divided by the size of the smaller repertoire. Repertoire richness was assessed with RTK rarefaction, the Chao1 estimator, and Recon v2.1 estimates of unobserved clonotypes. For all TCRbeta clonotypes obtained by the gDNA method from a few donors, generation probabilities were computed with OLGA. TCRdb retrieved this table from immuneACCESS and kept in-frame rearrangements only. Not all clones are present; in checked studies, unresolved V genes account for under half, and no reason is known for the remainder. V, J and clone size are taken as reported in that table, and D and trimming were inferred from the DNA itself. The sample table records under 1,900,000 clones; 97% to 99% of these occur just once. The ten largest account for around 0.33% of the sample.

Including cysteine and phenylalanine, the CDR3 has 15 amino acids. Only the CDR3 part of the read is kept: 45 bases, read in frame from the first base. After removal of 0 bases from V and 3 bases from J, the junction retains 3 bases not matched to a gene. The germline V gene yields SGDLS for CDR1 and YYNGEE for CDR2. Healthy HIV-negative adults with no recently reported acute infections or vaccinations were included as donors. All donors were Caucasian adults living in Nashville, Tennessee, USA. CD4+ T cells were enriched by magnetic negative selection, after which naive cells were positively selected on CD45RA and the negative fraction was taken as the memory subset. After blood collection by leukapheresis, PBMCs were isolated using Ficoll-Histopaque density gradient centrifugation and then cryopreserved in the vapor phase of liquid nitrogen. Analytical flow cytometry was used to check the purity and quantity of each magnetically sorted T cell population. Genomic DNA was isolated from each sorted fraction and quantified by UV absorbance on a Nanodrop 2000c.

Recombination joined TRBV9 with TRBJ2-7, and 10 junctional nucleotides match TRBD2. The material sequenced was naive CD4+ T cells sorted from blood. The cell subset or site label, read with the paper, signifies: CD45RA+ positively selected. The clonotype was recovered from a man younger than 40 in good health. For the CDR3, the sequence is CASSVEAGGGYEQYF. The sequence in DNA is TGTGCCAGCAGCGTAGAAGCGGGAGGGGGCTACGAGCAGTACTTC. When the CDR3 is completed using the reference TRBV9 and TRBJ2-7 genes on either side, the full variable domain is DSGVTQTPKHLITATGQRVTLRCSPRSGDLSVYWYQQSLDQGLQFLIQYYNGEERAKGNILERFSAQQFPDLHSELNLSSLELGDSALYFCASSVEAGGGYEQYFGPGTRLTVT.